The 30 T cell receptor beta chains below all came from one sample that was sequenced in a study of T-cell reconstitution after alpha-beta-depleted transplantation in children. Unique molecular identifiers were incorporated into the prepared TCRbeta library. One entry per CDR3 protein results from TCRdb running MiXCR on the PCR reads. The profile shows 350,000 to 500,000 distinct CDR3 sequences, about 45% of them singletons. Sequencing was performed on PBMCs, taken before TCRalphabeta/CD19-depleted stem cell transplant. These receptors all stem from a girl aged 2 to 10 with aplastic anemia, due to receive a stem cell transplant.

This clonotype was counted many times. The V call is TRBV29-1, the J call TRBJ2-5; the D is unclear. V gave up 1 base and J gave up 2 bases, with 5 bases separating them. The CDR3 consists of 12 residues. Germline V gene lookup returns CDR1 SQVTM and CDR2 ANQGSEA. CDR3 sequence reads: CSVEGQQETQYF. The CDR3 nucleotides are TGCAGCGTTGAAGGGCAACAAGAGACCCAGTACTTC.

CDR3 DNA sequence: TGCAGTGCCCGCGGGGTAGCCTACGAGCAGTACTTC. Amino acids: CSARGVAYEQYF. The V and J genes are TRBV20-1 and TRBJ2-7; possibly TRBD2 for D (6 bases). Trimming removed 6 bases at V and 2 bases at J, with 11 bases between. CDR1 is DFQATT, CDR2 SNEGSKA, per germline (reference sequence). This CDR3 is built from 12 residues.

This clonotype was recorded many times. This chain joins TRBV30 and TRBJ2-6; D might be TRBD1 (5 bases). The CDR3 consists of 17 residues. Between the trimmed V and J ends, which lost 5 bases and 1 base, there was a span of 18 bases. Germline-derived CDR1 and CDR2 are GTSNPN and SVGIG (reference sequence). CDR3 in amino acids: CAWDIGRVRSGANVLTF. For the CDR3, the DNA is TGTGCCTGGGATATAGGCAGGGTCCGGTCTGGGGCCAACGTCCTGACTTTC.

Comment on this clonotype: At one end the junction does not follow the germline gene, possibly because of a read error. The chain couples TRBV28 to TRBJ1-4, with D tentatively TRBD1 (5 bases). The CDR3 extends over 14 amino acids. Per the germline V gene, CDR1 is MDHEN and CDR2 is SYDVKM. CDR3 residues: CASSPDNYNDKLFF. As DNA, the CDR3 is TGTGCCAGCAGCCCGGACAACTATAATGACAAACTGTTTTTT.

The rearrangement joins TRBV6-5 to TRBJ2-3; D gene ambiguous. The CDR3 covers 17 residues. Deletions cut 0 bases from V and 9 bases from J, with 22 bases between. In germline, CDR1 is MNHEY, CDR2 SVGAGI. Here the CDR3 reads CASSYSILSTVGFTQYF. The DNA for the CDR3 is TGTGCCAGCAGTTACTCGATCCTCTCAACGGTTGGTTTCACGCAGTATTTT.

This clonotype was counted many times. This chain joins TRBV12-3 or TRBV12-4 and TRBJ1-5, with D tentatively TRBD1 (5 bases). The CDR3 contains 13 residues. Deletions cut 3 bases from V and 11 bases from J, with 14 bases between. This chain's CDR3 is CASSLQTGGAQHF. CDR3 bases: TGTGCCAGCAGTTTGCAGACTGGGGGTGCCCAGCATTTT.

V is TRBV20-1 and J is TRBJ1-1; D unresolved. CDR1 is DFQATT and CDR2 is SNEGSKA in the germline V gene (reference sequence). The CDR3 loop spans 11 amino acids. Trimming took off 4 bases at V and 6 bases at J, with 9 bases between the two ends. The CDR3 sequence is CSATIQPEAFF. CDR3 DNA sequence: TGCAGTGCTACCATACAGCCTGAAGCTTTCTTT.

The table lists this clonotype with a count of one. V usage is TRBV12-5 and J usage is TRBJ1-1, with D tentatively TRBD1 (6 bases). V was clipped by 5 bases and J by 5 bases, with 24 bases between them. The length of the CDR3 is 17 residues. The germline V gene has CDR1 LGHNT and CDR2 FRNRAP. Written as DNA, the CDR3 is TGTGCTAGTGGTGACTACGGGACAAGACCAGAAGTGACTGAAGCTTTCTTT. It yields the protein CASGDYGTRPEVTEAFF.

This clonotype appeared a single time. The V and J genes are TRBV5-1 and TRBJ2-5; D not certain. The CDR3 is made up of 13 amino acids. Trimming stripped 2 bases from V and 5 bases from J, with 10 bases between. CDR1 SGHRS and CDR2 YFSETQ come from the germline V gene. CDR3 in amino acids: CASSLRPQETQYF. CDR3 nucleotide sequence: TGCGCCAGCAGCTTACGACCCCAGGAGACCCAGTACTTC.

This clonotype was recorded a few times. V gene TRBV25-1 combines with J gene TRBJ2-1, with 9 bases fitting TRBD2. There are 16 residues in the CDR3. V was pared by 3 bases and J by 4 bases, with 7 bases of the junction left unmatched. Looked up from germline, CDR1 is MGHDK and CDR2 is SYGVNS. The CDR3 DNA follows: TGTGCCAGCAGTGAGCTTGAGACTAGCGGATACAATGAGCAGTTCTTC. Protein: CASSELETSGYNEQFF.

The chain is built from TRBV20-1 and TRBJ2-1; 10 positions agree with TRBD2. The junction had 5 bases not matched to a gene; V was cut back by 7 bases and J by 2 bases. This CDR3 spans 14 amino acids. Germline CDR1 DFQATT, CDR2 SNEGSKA (reference sequence). This chain's CDR3 is CSGTAGGPYNEQFF. Written as DNA, the CDR3 is TGCAGTGGTACAGCGGGAGGGCCCTACAATGAGCAGTTCTTC.

The chain has TRBV6-1 and TRBJ2-7; D may be TRBD1 or TRBD2 (5 bases each). This CDR3 is 15 amino acids long. Germline CDR1 reads MNHNS; CDR2 reads SASEGT. Trimming shortened V by 6 bases and J by 2 bases, and 17 bases separated the two germline ends. CDR3 sequence reads: CASSLEGSGPYEQYF. CDR3 nucleotide sequence: TGTGCCAGCAGCCTTGAGGGGAGCGGCCCCTACGAGCAGTACTTC.

This clonotype is a singleton in its sample. V is TRBV20-1 and J is TRBJ2-1, with TRBD1 matching over 8 bases. V was clipped by 4 bases and J by 8 bases; unmatched bases: 7. CDR1 is DFQATT and CDR2 is SNEGSKA in the germline V gene (reference sequence). The length of the CDR3 is 13 residues. This CDR3 is CSATDRGRDEQFF. CDR3 DNA sequence: TGCAGTGCTACAGACAGGGGCAGGGATGAGCAGTTCTTC.

V and J are TRBV27 and TRBJ2-5, with 8 bases fitting TRBD1. The V gene end was trimmed by 6 bases and the J gene end by 5 bases; junction bases not matched to a gene: 5. In germline, CDR1 is MNHEY, CDR2 SMNVEV (reference sequence). This CDR3 is built from 13 residues. CDR3 residues: CASRQGVGETQYF. In nucleotides, the CDR3 is TGTGCCAGCAGACAGGGGGTTGGCGAGACCCAGTACTTC.

This clonotype was recorded many times. J is TRBJ2-3 and V is TRBV20-1, with D possibly being TRBD2 (6 bases). The CDR3 runs to 15 residues. Germline V gene lookup returns CDR1 DFQATT and CDR2 SNEGSKA (reference sequence). The V end was cut by 3 bases, the J end by 3 bases, with 16 bases between. The CDR3 coding sequence is TGCAGTGCTAGCTATAGCGGAGGAGGAACAGATACGCAGTATTTT. Translating it yields CSASYSGGGTDTQYF.

The gene calls are TRBV7-3 and TRBJ2-3, with D possibly matching TRBD2 (5 bases). The CDR3 runs 15 residues. Trimming took 5 bases from V and 2 from J, leaving 14 bases between them. CDR1 is SGHTA, CDR2 FQGTGA, per germline. In DNA form, the CDR3 reads TGTGCCAGCAGCCCCCAAGGACTCGACACAGATACGCAGTATTTT. Translating gives CASSPQGLDTDTQYF.

This clonotype occurred a few times. The chain links TRBV6-1 to TRBJ1-1; D ambiguous. The germline V and J ends were trimmed by 2 bases and 6 bases, with 4 bases remaining between them. The germline V gene encodes CDR1 MNHNS and CDR2 SASEGT. This CDR3 region has 11 residues. CDR3 sequence (DNA): TGTGCCAGCAGTGAATATGCTGAAGCTTTCTTT. Translation gives CASSEYAEAFF.

Ten or more counts support this clonotype. This chain joins TRBV6-5 and TRBJ1-1, with unresolved D. The CDR3 loop spans 14 amino acids. Germline V gives CDR1 MNHEY, CDR2 SVGAGI. V was shortened by 4 bases and J by 4 bases, with 13 bases between the two germline ends. CDR3 DNA: TGTGCCAGCAGTTTTCGGTCTGATGGCACTGAAGCTTTCTTT. It yields the protein CASSFRSDGTEAFF.

The J gene is TRBJ1-1, the V gene TRBV14; tentative D call: TRBD1 (6 bases). CDR3 size: 14 residues. CDR1 and CDR2 (germline): SGHDN, FVKESK. Trimming shortened V by 6 bases and J by 1 base, and 12 bases separated the two germline ends. The CDR3 sequence is CASRLPGQNTEAFF. Here the CDR3 DNA reads TGTGCCAGCAGGCTTCCGGGACAGAACACTGAAGCTTTCTTT.

The chain carries TRBV20-1 and TRBJ2-7, with TRBD2 matching over 8 bases. The CDR3 is 14 residues long. Trimming cost V 5 bases and J 5 bases; bases outside gene matches: 11. Germline CDR1 DFQATT, CDR2 SNEGSKA (reference sequence). Here the CDR3 DNA reads TGCAGTGCTCGAACCGGGACTAGAGGTCACGAGCAGTACTTC. Its protein is CSARTGTRGHEQYF.

On this clonotype: Mismatch with germline at one junction end may stem from a read error. The chain has TRBV18 and TRBJ2-6; D remains ambiguous. This CDR3 has 17 amino acids. Germline lookup yields CDR1 KGHSH and CDR2 LQKENI. The CDR3 DNA reads as TGTGCCAGCTCACCAATGTTACAAGTCTCTAGGGCCAACGTCCTGACTTTC. It translates to CASSPMLQVSRANVLTF.

The gene calls are TRBV15 and TRBJ2-7; no clear D gene. This CDR3 has 13 residues. CDR1 is LNHNV, CDR2 YYDKDF, per germline (reference sequence). The germline V and J ends were trimmed by 4 bases and 4 bases, with 11 bases remaining between them. The CDR3 loop is CATSKSLPYEQYF. CDR3 sequence (DNA): TGTGCCACCAGCAAAAGCCTACCTTACGAGCAGTACTTC. Together with reference TRBV15 and TRBJ2-7, the CDR3 gives the full variable domain: DAMVIQNPRYQVTQFGKPVTLSCSQTLNHNVMYWYQQKSSQAPKLLFHYYDKDFNNEADTPDNFQSRRPNTSFCFLDIRSPGLGDTAMYLCATSKSLPYEQYFGPGTRLTVT.

This clonotype turned up a few times. The CDR3 DNA reads as TGCAGCGTTGAACGGACTGACGCCCTCGGGTACGAGCAGTACTTC. Protein sequence: CSVERTDALGYEQYF. The V gene is TRBV29-1, the J gene TRBJ2-7; D might be TRBD2 (5 bases). Per germline, CDR1 SQVTM and CDR2 ANQGSEA. V was pared by 2 bases and J by 4 bases, with 18 bases between. CDR3 size: 15 residues.

Many counts were recorded for this clonotype. V and J are TRBV5-1 and TRBJ2-7; unclear D gene. Trimming removed 0 bases from V and 0 bases from J, with 7 bases in between. This CDR3 is 14 amino acids long. Germline V CDR1 and CDR2: SGHRS, YFSETQ. Here the CDR3 DNA reads TGCGCCAGCAGCTTGGATCCAGTCTCCTACGAGCAGTACTTC. It encodes CASSLDPVSYEQYF. The variable domain in full, completed from reference TRBV5-1 and TRBJ2-7, reads KAGVTQTPRYLIKTRGQQVTLSCSPISGHRSVSWYQQTPGQGLQFLFEYFSETQRNKGNFPGRFSGRQFSNSRSEMNVSTLELGDSALYLCASSLDPVSYEQYFGPGTRLTVT.

There are many counts of this clonotype. V is TRBV20-1 and J is TRBJ2-6, with D uncertain. Germline V gene sequence: CDR1 DFQATT, CDR2 SNEGSKA (reference sequence). The CDR3 runs to 16 residues. The V gene lost 0 bases and the J gene lost 0 bases, with 9 bases spanning the gap. CDR3: CSARDDVSSGANVLTF. The CDR3 nucleotides read TGCAGTGCTAGAGATGATGTCAGCTCTGGGGCCAACGTCCTGACTTTC.

The rearrangement joins TRBV12-3 or TRBV12-4 to TRBJ1-5, with TRBD1 matching over 7 bases. There are 13 residues in the CDR3. V was clipped by 6 bases and J by 6 bases; unmatched bases: 5. The CDR3 coding sequence is TGTGCCAGCAGCCGACAGGGACGTCAGCCCCAGCATTTT. Translation: CASSRQGRQPQHF.

This sequence joins TRBV3-1 and TRBJ2-3; 11 bases fit TRBD2. The ends lost 1 base at V and 0 bases at J; junction bases unmatched: 3. From germline, CDR1 is LGHDT and CDR2 YNNKEL (reference sequence). The CDR3 totals 17 residues. The CDR3 sequence: CASSQAASGGSTDTQYF. The DNA of the CDR3 is TGTGCCAGCAGCCAAGCGGCTAGCGGGGGGAGCACAGATACGCAGTATTTT.

The V call is TRBV3-1, the J call TRBJ2-3, with 8 bases matching TRBD2. The length of the CDR3 is 18 residues. Germline V CDR1 and CDR2: LGHDT, YNNKEL (reference sequence). Losses at the gene ends were 0 bases for V and 0 bases for J; bases not matched to a gene: 8. CDR3 nucleotide sequence: TGTGCCAGCAGCCAAGATCCAGCGGGGGAGTGGAGCACAGATACGCAGTATTTT. Protein sequence: CASSQDPAGEWSTDTQYF.

The chain couples TRBV20-1 to TRBJ2-3; D not resolved. The CDR3 is made up of 15 amino acids. Trimming removed 3 bases at V and 6 bases at J, with 19 bases between. Germline V CDR1 and CDR2: DFQATT, SNEGSKA (reference sequence). CDR3 DNA: TGCAGTGCTAGCGCTACGGCTTTCCGGCCGGATACGCAGTATTTT. It encodes CSASATAFRPDTQYF.

Details on this clonotype: This likely comes from a read error, as the CDR3 has no conserved phenylalanine or tryptophan at its end. V and J are TRBV20-1 and TRBJ2-1; D ambiguous. This CDR3 contains 12 residues. Trimming removed 0 bases from V and 9 bases from J, with 9 bases in between. Germline values: CDR1 DFQATT, CDR2 SNEGSKA (reference sequence). CDR3: CSARDLGGEQFL. In DNA form, the CDR3 reads TGCAGTGCTAGAGATCTGGGCGGTGAGCAGTTCCTC.